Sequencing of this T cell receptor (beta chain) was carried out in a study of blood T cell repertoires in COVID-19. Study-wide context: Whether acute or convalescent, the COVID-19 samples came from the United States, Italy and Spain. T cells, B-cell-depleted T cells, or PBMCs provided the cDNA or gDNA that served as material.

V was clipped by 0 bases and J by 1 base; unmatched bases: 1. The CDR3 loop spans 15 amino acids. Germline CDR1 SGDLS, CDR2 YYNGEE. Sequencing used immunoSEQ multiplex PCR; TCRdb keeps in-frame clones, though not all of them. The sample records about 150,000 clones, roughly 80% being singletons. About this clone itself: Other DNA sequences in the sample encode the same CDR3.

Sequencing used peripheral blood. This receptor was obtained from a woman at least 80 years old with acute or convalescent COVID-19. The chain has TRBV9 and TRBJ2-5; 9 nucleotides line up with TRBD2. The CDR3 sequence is CASSVGGRGQETQYF. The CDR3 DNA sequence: TGTGCCAGCAGCGTAGGCGGGAGGGGCCAAGAGACCCAGTACTTC. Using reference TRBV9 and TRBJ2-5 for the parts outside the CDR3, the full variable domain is DSGVTQTPKHLITATGQRVTLRCSPRSGDLSVYWYQQSLDQGLQFLIQYYNGEERAKGNILERFSAQQFPDLHSELNLSSLELGDSALYFCASSVGGRGQETQYFGPGTRLLVL.